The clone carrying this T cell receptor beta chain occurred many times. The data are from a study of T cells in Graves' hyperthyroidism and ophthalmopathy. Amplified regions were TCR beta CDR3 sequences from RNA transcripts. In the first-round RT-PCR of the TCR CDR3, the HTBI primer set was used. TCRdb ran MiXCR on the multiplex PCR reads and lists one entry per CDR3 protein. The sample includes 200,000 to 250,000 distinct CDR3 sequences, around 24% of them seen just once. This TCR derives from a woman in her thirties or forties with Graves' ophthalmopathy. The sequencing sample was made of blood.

The CDR3 spells CASSIGLIGEAFF. The CDR3 nucleotides are TGTGCCAGTAGTATAGGGCTGATCGGTGAAGCTTTCTTT. This rearrangement joins TRBV19 to TRBJ1-1; D remains unclear. V dropped 1 base and J dropped 7 bases, with 10 bases sitting between them. The CDR3 spans 13 residues. Germline V gives CDR1 LNHDA, CDR2 SQIVND (reference sequence).